This T cell receptor (beta chain) was sequenced during a study of neurological immune-mediated disorders. On the study more broadly: Secondary progressive cases numbered 3 among the roughly 34 multiple sclerosis patients, while the other 31 were relapsing-remitting.

This clonotype was detected ten times or more. As for the cDNA, it was generated by 5'RACE with 10-nucleotide random UMIs. TCRdb itself ran the 5' RACE reads through MiXCR, one entry per CDR3 protein. Of roughly 60,000 distinct CDR3 sequences in the sample, more than 4% were seen once. The sample comprised PBMCs. The sequence derives from a woman aged 45-59 years with multiple sclerosis.

CDR3 coding DNA: TGTGCCAGCACCGTCCGACAGGGAATGAACACTGAAGCTTTCTTT. As protein: CASTVRQGMNTEAFF. This chain uses TRBV28 with TRBJ1-1, with 7 bases matching TRBD1. CDR3 length equals 15 residues. Germline V lookup: CDR1 MDHEN, CDR2 SYDVKM. Trimming cost V 7 bases and J 0 bases; bases outside gene matches: 8. Drawing the rest from reference TRBV28 and TRBJ1-1, the complete variable domain is DVKVTQSSRYLVKRTGEKVFLECVQDMDHENMFWYRQDPGLGLRLIYFSYDVKMKEKGDIPEGYSVSREKKERFSLILESASTNQTSMYLCASTVRQGMNTEAFFGQGTRLTVV.